These 32 T cell receptor beta chains were sequenced from one sample in a study of neoadjuvant anti-PD-1 for oral cavity cancer. Produced via immunoSEQ multiplex PCR; TCRdb's table is partial and in-frame only. The repertoire has about 16,000 clones, about three quarters of them found once; the top ten carry around 2.7%. The sequencing here drew on PBMCs, taken before nivolumab (anti-PD-1) treatment. Source of these receptors: a person between 40 and 85 years old with oral cavity squamous cell carcinoma.

The genes are TRBV7-8 and TRBJ1-3; D unclear. V shed 3 bases and J shed 0 bases, with 12 bases lying between them. The V gene's germline CDR1 is SGHVS and CDR2 FQNEAQ. The CDR3 is 16 amino acids. CDR3: CASSLGRADSGNTIYF. DNA for the CDR3: TGTGCCAGCAGCTTGGGTAGGGCAGACTCTGGAAACACCATATATTTT. Full variable domain (outside the CDR3, taken from reference TRBV7-8 and TRBJ1-3): GAGVSQSPRYKVAKRGQDVALRCDPISGHVSLFWYQQALGQGPEFLTYFQNEAQLDKSGLPSDRFFAERPEGSVSTLKIQRTQQEDSAVYLCASSLGRADSGNTIYFGEGSWLTVV.

A few counts support this clone. The chain has TRBV27 and TRBJ1-2, with 9 bases matching TRBD1. This CDR3 is 13 amino acids long. The ends lost 5 bases at V and 4 bases at J; junction bases unmatched: 2. Germline CDR1 is MNHEY and CDR2 is SMNVEV (reference sequence). The CDR3 reads CASSQDRGYGYTF. The CDR3 nucleotides are TGTGCCAGCAGTCAGGACAGGGGCTATGGCTACACCTTC.

V usage is TRBV7-3 and J usage is TRBJ2-7; 12 bases align to TRBD2. Germline trimming cut 6 bases from V and 2 bases from J; bases unmatched to any gene: 2. This CDR3 is built from 14 residues. Germline CDR1 SGHTA, CDR2 FQGTGA. The CDR3 DNA reads as TGTGCCAGCAGGACTAGCGGGGGAACCTACGAGCAGTACTTC. This encodes CASRTSGGTYEQYF.

The chain couples TRBV2 to TRBJ2-4; 8 nucleotides line up with TRBD1. The CDR3 covers 15 residues. Germline lookup yields CDR1 SNHLY and CDR2 FYNNEI. With 4 bases clipped from V and 8 bases from J, the junction kept 10 bases outside the gene matches. This CDR3 is CASSAGGGWRHIQYF. As DNA, the CDR3 is TGTGCCAGCAGTGCAGGGGGCGGTTGGAGGCACATTCAGTACTTC. Combining the CDR3 with reference TRBV2 and TRBJ2-4 gives the whole variable domain EPEVTQTPSHQVTQMGQEVILRCVPISNHLYFYWYRQILGQKVEFLVSFYNNEISEKSEIFDDQFSVERPDGSNFTLKIRSTKLEDSAMYFCASSAGGGWRHIQYFGAGTRLSVL.

The V and J genes are TRBV4-1 and TRBJ2-7; 8 bases agree with TRBD2. This CDR3 is built from 15 residues. CDR1 MGHRA and CDR2 YSYEKL come from the germline V gene. V dropped 1 base and J dropped 4; count of bases not matched to a gene: 6. For the CDR3, the DNA is TGCGCCAGCAGCCAAGGACGCGGACTAGCTTACGAGCAGTACTTC. It codes for CASSQGRGLAYEQYF.

This chain links TRBV5-1 with TRBJ2-7; D is ambiguous. V lost 3 bases to trimming and J lost 0 bases, with 4 bases between them. The V gene's germline CDR1 is SGHRS and CDR2 YFSETQ. The CDR3 has 12 residues. CDR3 residues: CASSSDSYEQYF. DNA of the CDR3: TGCGCCAGCAGCTCCGACTCCTACGAGCAGTACTTC.

This chain uses TRBV9 with TRBJ2-7, with 7 bases matching TRBD1. The CDR3 has 16 amino acids. Germline V gene sequence: CDR1 SGDLS, CDR2 YYNGEE. Losses at the gene ends were 4 bases for V and 1 base for J; bases not matched to a gene: 11. CDR3 amino acids: CASSTGVQGFSYEQYF. CDR3 coding DNA: TGTGCCAGCAGCACAGGGGTACAGGGGTTTTCCTACGAGCAGTACTTC.

Of note for this clone: At one end, the junction sequence differs from germline, possibly due to a read error. CDR3 in DNA: TGTGCCGGCAGCACCCGGACTAGCGGGGGCCCGGCAACAGATACGCAGTATTTT. Its protein is CAGSTRTSGGPATDTQYF. V and J are TRBV5-6 and TRBJ2-3; 13 bases are shared with TRBD2. Germline V CDR1 and CDR2: SGHDT, YYEEEE. This CDR3 region has 18 residues.

The chain recombines TRBV7-9 with TRBJ1-5, with a possible D match to TRBD1 (5 bases). Per germline, CDR1 SEHNR and CDR2 FQNEAQ (reference sequence). Trimming took off 1 base at V and 6 bases at J, with 10 bases between the two ends. The CDR3 spans 14 residues. In DNA form, the CDR3 reads TGTGCCAGCAGCTTAGGCAGGGACGGTCAGCCCCAGCATTTT. This sequence encodes CASSLGRDGQPQHF.

The J gene is TRBJ2-7, the V gene TRBV7-8; 8 nucleotides align to TRBD1. Per germline, CDR1 SGHVS and CDR2 FQNEAQ. V shed 1 base and J 1 base; nucleotides not matched to a gene: 6. The CDR3 consists of 16 residues. The CDR3 loop is CASSLGTGSVSYEQYF. The CDR3 DNA is TGTGCCAGCAGCTTAGGGACAGGGTCCGTTTCCTACGAGCAGTACTTC.

CDR3 bases: TGCGCCAGCAGCTTGGATCCGGGGGCGGACTATGGCTACACCTTC. This codes for CASSLDPGADYGYTF. The chain uses TRBV5-1 and TRBJ1-2; D may be TRBD1 (6 bases). Germline V lookup: CDR1 SGHRS, CDR2 YFSETQ. V lost 0 bases and J 3 bases, leaving 12 bases between the germline ends. This CDR3 has 15 residues.

This clone was seen just once. The chain combines TRBV6-1 with TRBJ2-7; 8 bases are a match to TRBD2. The junction had 8 bases not matched to a gene; V was cut back by 2 bases and J by 2 bases. Germline CDR1 is MNHNS and CDR2 is SASEGT. This CDR3 has 16 residues. For the CDR3, the DNA is TGTGCCAGCAGTGAAATTCGGTTTAGCGGGGCCTACGAGCAGTACTTC. Its translation: CASSEIRFSGAYEQYF.

V is TRBV30 and J is TRBJ1-2; the D gene is possibly TRBD1 (5 bases). V lost 8 bases and J lost 4, with 17 bases in between. This CDR3 contains 13 residues. Germline CDR1 reads GTSNPN; CDR2 reads SVGIG (reference sequence). The CDR3 spells CARRSGTSYGYTF. As DNA, the CDR3 is TGTGCCAGACGATCCGGGACCAGCTATGGCTACACCTTC.

The chain couples TRBV28 to TRBJ2-1; no clear D. The CDR3 has 13 residues. Germline CDR1 and CDR2: MDHEN and SYDVKM. The V and J ends lost 8 bases and 0 bases respectively, with 8 bases between them. CDR3 in DNA: TGTGCCAGCGGTCCCAGCTCCTACAATGAGCAGTTCTTC. Residues: CASGPSSYNEQFF.

The chain employs TRBV7-8 and TRBJ2-3, with 9 bases matching TRBD2. The junction had 10 bases not matched to a gene; V was cut back by 5 bases and J by 4 bases. Germline CDR1 and CDR2: SGHVS and FQNEAQ. The CDR3 consists of 16 residues. As DNA, the CDR3 is TGTGCCAGCAGCAATGGGTGGCGGGGGGGCTCAGATACGCAGTATTTT. It is translated as CASSNGWRGGSDTQYF.

The CDR3 nucleotides read TGTGCCAGCAGTGACGCAGGGGTCTCAATAGACACCGGGGAGCTGTTTTTT. Its translation is CASSDAGVSIDTGELFF. J is TRBJ2-2 and V is TRBV2, with D possibly being TRBD1 (6 bases). The CDR3 consists of 17 residues. V was trimmed by 3 bases and J by 3 bases, leaving 17 bases between them. CDR1 is SNHLY and CDR2 is FYNNEI in the germline V gene.

This chain links TRBV6-1 with TRBJ2-6; D is unresolved. Germline V CDR1 and CDR2: MNHNS, SASEGT. V was pared by 4 bases and J by 0 bases, with 7 bases between. CDR3 length equals 15 residues. CDR3: CASSGTSSGANVLTF. As DNA, the CDR3 is TGTGCCAGCAGTGGGACCAGCTCTGGGGCCAACGTCCTGACTTTC.

This clone was seen only a few times. CDR3 nucleotides: TGTGCCAGCAGTGGAAGAGGCGGGGGTGATGAAGCTTTCTTT. Its protein product is CASSGRGGGDEAFF. The chain employs TRBV6-1 and TRBJ1-1, with D perhaps TRBD1 (5 bases). Germline V lookup: CDR1 MNHNS, CDR2 SASEGT. The V and J ends lost 4 bases and 7 bases respectively, with 16 bases between them. The CDR3 length is 14 residues.

The CDR3 is CASSEGGQVSGNTIYF. The CDR3 bases are TGTGCCAGCAGTGAGGGCGGGCAGGTCTCTGGAAACACCATATATTTT. The chain joins TRBV2 to TRBJ1-3; D remains ambiguous. Germline values: CDR1 SNHLY, CDR2 FYNNEI. Trimming took off 3 bases at V and 0 bases at J, with 12 bases between the two ends. This CDR3 region has 16 residues.

V usage is TRBV7-9 and J usage is TRBJ1-2; maybe TRBD1 (5 bases). The CDR3 has 16 amino acids. V was shortened by 0 bases and J by 2 bases, with 13 bases between the two germline ends. Germline CDR1 is SEHNR and CDR2 is FQNEAQ (reference sequence). The CDR3: CASSLANGGGNYGYTF. For the CDR3, the DNA is TGTGCCAGCAGCTTAGCAAACGGTGGGGGGAACTATGGCTACACCTTC.

The chain joins TRBV7-8 to TRBJ1-1; no firm D call. The germline V gene encodes CDR1 SGHVS and CDR2 FQNEAQ. V lost 3 bases, J lost 5 bases, and 13 bases lay in between. There are 14 residues in the CDR3. CDR3 residues: CASSLGPGRTEAFF. Here the CDR3 DNA reads TGTGCCAGCAGCTTGGGCCCCGGGAGGACTGAAGCTTTCTTT.

This rearrangement joins TRBV11-2 to TRBJ2-1, with TRBD1 as a possible D gene (5 bases). Trimming pared 3 bases from V and 0 bases from J, leaving 9 bases between. CDR1 and CDR2 (germline): SGHAT, FQNNGV. The CDR3 extends over 15 amino acids. The CDR3 reads CASSLDTSSYNEQFF. The DNA for the CDR3 is TGTGCCAGCAGCTTGGACACGAGCTCCTACAATGAGCAGTTCTTC. The complete variable domain, with remaining parts taken from reference TRBV11-2 and TRBJ2-1, reads EAGVAQSPRYKIIEKRQSVAFWCNPISGHATLYWYQQILGQGPKLLIQFQNNGVVDDSQLPKDRFSAERLKGVDSTLKIQPAKLEDSAVYLCASSLDTSSYNEQFFGPGTRLTVL.

V and J are TRBV18 and TRBJ2-5; D is perhaps TRBD1 (6 bases). This CDR3 comprises 16 residues. Trimming left V 3 bases short and J 0 bases short, with 14 bases between. The germline V gene encodes CDR1 KGHSH and CDR2 LQKENI. This chain's CDR3 is CASSPRDTLYQETQYF. The CDR3 nucleotides read TGTGCCAGCTCACCCCGGGACACGCTGTACCAAGAGACCCAGTACTTC.

The chain uses TRBV6-5 and TRBJ2-7; perhaps D is TRBD1 or TRBD2 (5 bases each). V lost 2 bases and J 3 bases, leaving 14 bases between the germline ends. CDR3 size: 15 residues. The germline V gene encodes CDR1 MNHEY and CDR2 SVGAGI. The CDR3 DNA is TGTGCCAGCAGTTACGAGACGGGACGATTCTACGAGCAGTACTTC. It specifies CASSYETGRFYEQYF.

Here the CDR3 reads CASSLAGTGEETQYF. CDR3 coding DNA: TGCGCCAGCAGCTTGGCCGGGACAGGGGAAGAGACCCAGTACTTC. The genes are TRBV5-1 and TRBJ2-5, with 10 bases identical to TRBD1. The CDR3 is 15 residues long. The V gene end was trimmed by 0 bases and the J gene end by 3 bases; junction bases not matched to a gene: 2. Per germline, CDR1 SGHRS and CDR2 YFSETQ.

CDR3 sequence (DNA): TGTGCCAGCAGTTCCCCTCCTAGCACAGATACGCAGTATTTT. It encodes CASSSPPSTDTQYF. V usage is TRBV6-5 and J usage is TRBJ2-3; no reliable D call. The CDR3 runs 14 residues. Germline CDR1 reads MNHEY; CDR2 reads SVGAGI. The V and J ends lost 4 bases and 0 bases respectively, with 8 bases between them.

This clone was seen a handful of times. This chain uses TRBV18 with TRBJ2-3, with D possibly called TRBD1 or TRBD2 (5 bases each). Trimming cost V 6 bases and J 1 base, with 14 bases left between them. CDR1 KGHSH and CDR2 LQKENI come from the germline V gene. This CDR3 spans 15 amino acids. In DNA form, the CDR3 reads TGTGCCAGCTCTCCTCCGGGACCGCGCACAGATACGCAGTATTTT. Its translation: CASSPPGPRTDTQYF.

This chain uses TRBV5-4 with TRBJ2-1; 12 bases map to TRBD2. CDR1 SGHNT and CDR2 YYREEE come from the germline V gene (reference sequence). The CDR3 totals 15 residues. V shed 5 bases and J 5 bases; nucleotides not matched to a gene: 5. CDR3 in amino acids: CASSWRLAGDNEQFF. CDR3 nucleotide sequence: TGTGCCAGCAGTTGGAGACTAGCGGGAGACAATGAGCAGTTCTTC.

This chain connects TRBV4-1 to TRBJ2-1, with 11 bases that match TRBD2. The V gene's germline CDR1 is MGHRA and CDR2 YSYEKL. There are 15 residues in the CDR3. V shed 6 bases and J 3 bases; nucleotides not matched to a gene: 4. DNA for the CDR3: TGCGCCAGCAGTTGGGGGACTAGCGGCTACAATGAGCAGTTCTTC. This encodes CASSWGTSGYNEQFF.

This chain connects TRBV5-4 to TRBJ2-6; 8 nucleotides match TRBD1. The length of the CDR3 is 18 residues. The J segment lost 0 bases and the V segment lost 3 bases, leaving 8 bases of the junction unmatched. Germline V CDR1 and CDR2: SGHNT, YYREEE (reference sequence). CDR3 sequence reads: CASSSSGTGPSGANVLTF. The CDR3 bases are TGTGCCAGCAGCTCATCCGGGACAGGCCCCTCTGGGGCCAACGTCCTGACTTTC.

The chain joins TRBV6-5 to TRBJ2-1; 9 bases align to TRBD2. Germline V gene sequence: CDR1 MNHEY, CDR2 SVGAGI. V trimming: 0 bases; J trimming: 9 bases; junction bases outside the gene matches: 9. The CDR3 loop spans 16 amino acids. The CDR3 DNA reads TGTGCCAGCAGTTACTCGACGGGCCTAGCGGGAAGTGAGCAGTTCTTC. It encodes CASSYSTGLAGSEQFF.

The chain links TRBV10-3 to TRBJ1-1; D is possibly TRBD1 (5 bases). CDR3 length equals 13 residues. Trimming cost V 7 bases and J 0 bases, with 9 bases left between them. Germline V gives CDR1 ENHRY, CDR2 SYGVKD. For the CDR3, the DNA is TGTGCCATCACGGGACGGTTGAACACTGAAGCTTTCTTT. This codes for CAITGRLNTEAFF.